This T cell receptor beta chain emerged from a study of blood T cell repertoires in COVID-19. On the study more broadly: The United States, Italy and Spain were the sources of the acute and convalescent COVID-19 samples. T cells, B-cell-depleted T cells, or PBMCs provided the cDNA or gDNA that served as material.

Seattle patients were enrolled during active infection and followed longitudinally. As processed by the authors: It was from reference gene primer amplification that nucleated cell counts were estimated. Repertoires were generated with immunoSEQ multiplex PCR, while TCRdb's copy carries only in-frame clones and drops some. V and J calls and clone size follow that table, whereas D and trimming were derived from the DNA. The sample lists around 210,000 clones, almost 85% occurring once. The germline CDR1 and CDR2 sequences are MNHEY and SMNVEV (reference sequence). The CDR3 length is 15 residues. V gave up 4 bases and J gave up 4 bases; unmatched junction bases: 6.

The receptor was isolated from a man between 50 and 59 years old with COVID-19, enrolled during active disease. Sequenced input: peripheral blood. V is TRBV27 and J is TRBJ2-1; 8 bases are a match to TRBD1. CDR3 bases: TGTGCCAGCAGTTCCGCCGGGACAGGATACAATGAGCAGTTCTTC. The encoded protein is CASSSAGTGYNEQFF.